This TCR beta chain is drawn from a study of cytomegalovirus exposure and HLA in healthy donors listed by TCRdb under 2017. Regarding the research as a whole: An earlier analysis of roughly 570 of the donors reported over 250 Gb of sequence data and 117 million unique TCR beta sequences obtained from around 190 million T cells. Every discovery cohort repertoire had been produced on one sequencing platform. In a later genetic analysis, genome-wide SNP genotypes for about three fifths of the 666 donors were used, and that subset was treated as a discovery cohort. Donor age, sex, ethnicity and CMV serostatus were compiled alongside the repertoire data. The study combined high-throughput TCR immunosequencing, statistical association of individual TCRs with disease status, and machine learning to predict cytomegalovirus infection status. In addition to the first cohort of roughly 670 subjects, a separate validation cohort of 120 different subjects was used. Roughly 5 DR-DQ haplotypes were handled as single units for association and clustering, since linkage in the cohort was strong. Among around 400 genotyped donors of the cohort, an average of around 220,000 unique TCR beta nucleotide sequences was sequenced per donor, of which about 20% were non-productive. In the later analysis, no new phenotypic data were used to find candidate immune exposures; instead, reliance was placed on TCR beta sequences and their occurrence across donors. To study patterns of TCR occurrence, a later analysis re-analyzed previously published TCR beta repertoires from 600 to 750 donors and added high-resolution HLA genotyping. The number of donors typed differed by locus, with about 629-630 for A, B, C, DRB1 and DQB1, around 560 for DQA1, 600 to 610 for DPA1, and around 460 for DPB1. Both class I and class II loci were covered by HLA typing, at four-digit resolution. The genetic ancestry cluster associated with self-reported Caucasian donors included roughly 84% of the roughly 380 genotyped donors. The T cell repertoires of some 670 subjects were profiled by immunosequencing and related to cytomegalovirus serostatus. About 300 gigabases of sequencing data and around 87 million unique TCR sequences were included in an early release covering 500 to 750 HLA-typed donors. An earlier analysis of approximately 640 of the donors applied high-throughput TCR beta sequencing to assess whether each TCR beta V gene segment acted as functional or pseudogenic. The study aimed to test whether cataloging public T cell receptors could reveal signatures of past pathogen exposure. What the study reported, not specific to this receptor: Correlated functional status among segregating V segments might reflect linkage disequilibrium, but an unknown experimental factor could not be ruled out. The earlier analysis of around 600 of the donors excluded roughly 17 rarely observed V segments, including chromosome 9 orphons, because counts were too low. While some public TCRs were present in many individuals, most TCR sequences turned up only very rarely across donors. A later analysis found that HLA-associated TCR beta chains were more clonally expanded and had lower generation probabilities than equally common non-associated chains. According to a later analysis, most CMV-associated TCR beta chains appeared to be HLA-restricted, and the HLA associations seemed to be driven largely by CMV exposure. At a false discovery rate of 0.05, a later analysis linked roughly 17,000 TCR beta sequences to specific HLA alleles. Three of the identified cytomegalovirus-associated TCR beta chains were confirmed in vitro to be specific for cytomegalovirus antigens. Some IMGT-functional V segments, including TRBV6-2 and TRBV6-3, could not be distinguished by the 87-base-pair reads and were therefore excluded. A later analysis reported that several top co-occurrence clusters appeared linked to parvovirus B19, influenza, CMV and Epstein-Barr virus. The sequencing pipeline was judged likely to have produced a cluster of highly shared sequence variants as a technical artifact. A total of roughly 160 TCR beta chains were listed by the study as associated with cytomegalovirus. Sequencing depth was assumed to be roughly uniform across donors in the presence/absence analyses, though that assumption may not hold. In a later genetic analysis, fewer N-insertions in productive TCRs were reported among donors in an Asian-associated ancestry cluster than the roughly 700-donor mean. Immune exposure information for the cohort was limited to CMV serostatus. Strong co-occurrence of HLA alleles, especially DR and DQ, made assigning TCR associations to individual alleles difficult. In both the original and validation cohorts, the classifier was reported to diagnose cytomegalovirus status with high specificity and sensitivity. Only TCR beta chains were sequenced in this cohort, and the absence of alpha or paired-chain data limited detectable features. A further reported finding was that TCR beta sequences accurately predicted the HLA-A and HLA-B alleles for most subjects in the first cohort. In an earlier analysis of around 600 of the donors, most TCR beta V segments appeared in productive rearrangements about 90% or about 30% of the time, broadly matching IMGT annotations. A later genetic analysis associated a missense DCLRE1C variant with V-gene and J-gene trimming of TCR beta chains, and an independent cohort replicated the association. In a later analysis, the rate of TCR association differed among HLA loci, with DRB1 alleles having the most associated TCRs and HLA-C alleles having the fewest. It was suggested by the authors that the approach could potentially be generalized to other disease states and immunological phenotypes. Because HLA typing was unavailable for some donors at each locus, only the typed subset was used in association tests.

In total, roughly 670 healthy bone marrow donors made up the cohort. At the time of sampling, all cohort members were nominally healthy, though unrecorded immune exposures were likely present. The donor tested CMV seronegative, placing the donor among the roughly 340 seronegative members of the cohort. Each donor provided a peripheral blood sample, and peripheral blood mononuclear cells were used for TCR beta sequencing. The Qiagen DNeasy Blood Extraction Kit was used to extract genomic DNA from the blood cell samples. Libraries were made using the immunoSEQ multiplex PCR assay. A mixture of 60 forward primers for TCR Vbeta segments and 13 reverse primers for TCR Jbeta segments was used in the multiplex PCR. A multiplex PCR assay on genomic DNA amplified the CDR3 region of rearranged TCR beta genes. Amplified TCR beta libraries were sequenced as 87-base-pair reads on the Illumina HiSeq System. The source study handled its data this way. A later analysis counted around 72 million unique TCR beta chains across the 500 to 850 repertoires, and around 9.9 million of these chains were shared by at least two donors. To remove PCR and sequencing errors, raw reads were error-corrected and collapsed into unique sequences using a nearest-neighbor algorithm that merged closely related sequences. To assign V, D and J gene segments, CDR3 sequences were aligned to IMGT reference sequences. For a sequence to be retained, a match of at least six nucleotides to both a V gene segment and a J gene segment was required. A rearrangement was called productive if the CDR3 had no stop codons and remained in frame with V and J, and every other rearrangement was called non-productive. CDR3 was defined according to IMGT convention as the region running from the second conserved V-encoded cysteine to the conserved J-encoded phenylalanine. The earlier analysis of a few hundred of the donors excluded sequences that lacked an unambiguous match to a single V gene segment. An earlier analysis of under 750 of the donors called V segments functional above 56.7% productive rearrangements and segregating when the between-donor standard deviation exceeded 5%. A statistical classification framework was built to diagnose cytomegalovirus status from the catalog of TCR beta chain sequences. V and J gene assignment, in a later analysis, came from comparing TCR nucleotide sequences with IMGT/GENE-DB human TR gene sequences. The TCRdist pipeline was used in a later analysis to assign CDR3 sequences and most-parsimonious VDJ recombination scenarios. In a later analysis, each TCR beta chain was defined by its CDR3 amino acid sequence together with its V-gene family, and reads without a unique V-gene family were excluded. To address suspected cross-contamination and a sequencing artifact, a later analysis removed around 600 highly shared, low-generation-probability nucleotide sequences. In a later analysis, a clonal expansion index for each public chain was calculated from normalized within-repertoire ranks of inferred template counts. In a later analysis, generation probabilities were computed using a VDJ recombination model fitted to out-of-frame rearrangements, and the results were checked against IGoR. In a later analysis, TCR-TCR, TCR-HLA and TCR-CMV co-occurrence was scored with hypergeometric tests, and a repertoire-size bias correction was applied to TCR pairs. In a later analysis, false discovery rates were estimated by permuting HLA or CMV assignments 20 times. In a later analysis, co-occurring TCRs were grouped with DBSCAN, and TCRdist sequence similarity was added when clustering was performed within HLA-allele-positive subsets. Co-occurrence clustering excluded repertoires with fewer than 30,000 or more than 120,000 public chains, plus five with anomalous nucleotide sharing. Held by TCRdb, this immuneACCESS table contains in-frame sequences only and omits some clones. Under half of the omission traces to an unresolved V gene where checked; the cause of the rest is unknown. V, J and clone size are taken as reported in that table, and D and trimming were inferred from the DNA itself. Here the sample has 90,000 to 110,000 clones; about 83% occur a single time. 6.1% of the sample is taken by the ten largest.

On this clone itself: It lacks a known antigen. No base quality information exists; no much larger clone differs at one position.

CDR1 and CDR2 are drawn from the germline V gene: SGHTA, FQGTGA. A distance of 10 bases separates the germline ends of V and J, which lose 5 bases and 8 bases respectively. The CDR3 covers 12 residues, taking in both the cysteine and the phenylalanine. The entry retains the CDR3 DNA only, 36 bases that are in frame from base 1. This clonotype was sampled from a man between 18 and 35 years old in good health and CMV-seronegative. The sequencing input was PBMCs. In this chain, TRBV7-3 is recombined with TRBJ2-1; possibly the D gene is TRBD1, per 6 matching bases. The bases are TGTGCCAGCAGCACACAGGGCTATGAGCAGTTCTTC. Translated, it gives CASSTQGYEQFF.